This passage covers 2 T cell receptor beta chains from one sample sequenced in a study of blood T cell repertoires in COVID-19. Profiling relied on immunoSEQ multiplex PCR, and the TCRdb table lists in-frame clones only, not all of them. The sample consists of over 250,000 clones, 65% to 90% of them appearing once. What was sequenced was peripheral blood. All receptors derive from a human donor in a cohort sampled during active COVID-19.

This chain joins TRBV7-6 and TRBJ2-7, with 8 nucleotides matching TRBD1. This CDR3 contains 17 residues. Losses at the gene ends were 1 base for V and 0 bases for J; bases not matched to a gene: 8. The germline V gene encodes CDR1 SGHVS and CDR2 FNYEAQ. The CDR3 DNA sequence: TGTGCCAGCAGCTTAGAGGGGGGACAGGTTATCTCCTACGAGCAGTACTTC. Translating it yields CASSLEGGQVISYEQYF.

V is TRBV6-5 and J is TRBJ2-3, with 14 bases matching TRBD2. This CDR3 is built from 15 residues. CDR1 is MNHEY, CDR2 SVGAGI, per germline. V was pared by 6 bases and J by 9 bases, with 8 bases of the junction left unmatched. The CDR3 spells CASSLGTSGSLTQYF. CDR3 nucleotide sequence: TGTGCCAGCAGCCTCGGGACTAGCGGGAGTTTAACGCAGTATTTT.